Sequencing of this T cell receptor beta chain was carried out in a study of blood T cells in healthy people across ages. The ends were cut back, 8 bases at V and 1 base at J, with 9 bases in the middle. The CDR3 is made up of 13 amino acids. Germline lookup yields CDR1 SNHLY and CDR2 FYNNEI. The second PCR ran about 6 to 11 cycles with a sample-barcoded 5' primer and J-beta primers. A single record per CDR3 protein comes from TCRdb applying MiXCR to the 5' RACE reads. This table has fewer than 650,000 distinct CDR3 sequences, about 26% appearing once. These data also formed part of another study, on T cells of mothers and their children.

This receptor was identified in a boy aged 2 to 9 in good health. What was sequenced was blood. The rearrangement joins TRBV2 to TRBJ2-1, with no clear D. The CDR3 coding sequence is TGTGCCAGCTTTAGGGATTCCTACAATGAGCAGTTCTTC. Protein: CASFRDSYNEQFF.